The 3 T cell receptor beta chains listed next were all sequenced from one sample in a study of shared clonotypes between healthy human individuals. Assay: immunoSEQ multiplex PCR; the TCRdb copy retains only in-frame clones and omits some. The table includes 950,000 to 1,100,000 clones, approximately 80% detected once. What was sequenced was memory CD4+ T cells from PBMCs. Subset here: CD45RA-negative fraction. These receptors all come from a man aged 18 to 30 in good health. Some clones in this sample may be carry-over from other donors' samples.

This clone appeared a few times. This sample also contains other DNA sequences that code for the same CDR3. The chain employs TRBV18 and TRBJ1-3, with D tentatively TRBD1 (5 bases). CDR1 KGHSH and CDR2 LQKENI come from the germline V gene. The CDR3 loop spans 14 amino acids. The V gene lost 3 bases and the J gene lost 2 bases, with 8 bases spanning the gap. CDR3 sequence reads: CASSPGQAGNTIYF. The CDR3 DNA follows: TGTGCCAGCTCACCGGGGCAAGCTGGAAACACCATATATTTT. Full variable domain (missing parts from reference TRBV18 and TRBJ1-3): NAGVMQNPRHLVRRRGQEARLRCSPMKGHSHVYWYRQLPEEGLKFMVYLQKENIIDESGMPKERFSAEFPKEGPSILRIQQVVRGDSAAYFCASSPGQAGNTIYFGEGSWLTVV.

As concerns this clone: Other DNA sequences in the sample encode the same CDR3. J is TRBJ1-1 and V is TRBV5-1; 7 bases agree with TRBD1. There are 14 residues in the CDR3. Germline V CDR1 and CDR2: SGHRS, YFSETQ. Germline trimming cut 3 bases from V and 2 bases from J; bases unmatched to any gene: 4. The CDR3: CASSSGTANTEAFF. The CDR3 DNA reads TGCGCCAGCAGCTCGGGGACAGCCAACACTGAAGCTTTCTTT. Using reference TRBV5-1 and TRBJ1-1 for the parts outside the CDR3, the full variable domain is KAGVTQTPRYLIKTRGQQVTLSCSPISGHRSVSWYQQTPGQGLQFLFEYFSETQRNKGNFPGRFSGRQFSNSRSEMNVSTLELGDSALYLCASSSGTANTEAFFGQGTRLTVV.

The chain uses TRBV5-4 and TRBJ2-7; D uncertain. The CDR3 length is 19 residues. The germline V and J ends were trimmed by 3 bases and 0 bases, with 25 bases remaining between them. Germline-derived CDR1 and CDR2 are SGHNT and YYREEE (reference sequence). CDR3 residues: CASSSRWVVTSKSSYEQYF. CDR3 nucleotide sequence: TGTGCCAGCAGCTCCCGGTGGGTTGTGACCTCTAAGAGCTCCTACGAGCAGTACTTC. Complete variable domain (other parts from reference TRBV5-4 and TRBJ2-7): ETGVTQSPTHLIKTRGQQVTLRCSSQSGHNTVSWYQQALGQGPQFIFQYYREEENGRGNFPPRFSGLQFPNYSSELNVNALELDDSALYLCASSSRWVVTSKSSYEQYFGPGTRLTVT.